Listed here are 32 T cell receptor beta chains from one sample, sequenced in a study of T cell responses to AZD1222 COVID-19 vaccine. The protocol was immunoSEQ multiplex PCR, while the TCRdb copy is restricted to in-frame clones and leaves out a portion. The sample holds about 190,000 clones, about 94% seen once. The specimen comprised peripheral blood, sampled on day 0 of AZD1222 vaccination. The receptors stem from an adult in good health.

The chain links TRBV2 to TRBJ2-7; D is unclear. CDR3 length equals 13 residues. The germline V gene encodes CDR1 SNHLY and CDR2 FYNNEI. The V end was cut by 6 bases, the J end by 3 bases, with 12 bases between. In DNA form, the CDR3 reads TGTGCCAGCAGCTGGGAACTTGACTACGAGCAGTACTTC. Encoded protein: CASSWELDYEQYF.

The CDR3 here is CASGRESSYNEQFF. The CDR3 region has the DNA TGTGCCAGCGGCAGGGAGAGCTCCTACAATGAGCAGTTCTTC. V usage is TRBV9 and J usage is TRBJ2-1; D assignment may be TRBD1 or TRBD2 (5 bases each). Per the germline V gene, CDR1 is SGDLS and CDR2 is YYNGEE. CDR3 length equals 14 residues. V was trimmed by 7 bases and J by 0 bases, leaving 11 bases between them. Supplemented by reference TRBV9 and TRBJ2-1, the full variable domain reads DSGVTQTPKHLITATGQRVTLRCSPRSGDLSVYWYQQSLDQGLQFLIQYYNGEERAKGNILERFSAQQFPDLHSELNLSSLELGDSALYFCASGRESSYNEQFFGPGTRLTVL.

This chain joins TRBV2 and TRBJ1-4, with D perhaps TRBD1 (5 bases). Germline V gene lookup returns CDR1 SNHLY and CDR2 FYNNEI. CDR3 size: 13 residues. The V gene lost 4 bases and the J gene lost 6 bases, with 9 bases spanning the gap. The CDR3 sequence is CASSAVGDEKLFF. Here the CDR3 DNA reads TGTGCCAGCAGTGCCGTAGGGGATGAAAAACTGTTTTTT.

This clone was seen only a few times. This chain links TRBV11-3 with TRBJ1-6; D is undetermined. V gave up 5 bases and J gave up 7 bases, with 9 bases separating them. The CDR3 consists of 13 residues. Germline CDR1 is SGHNT and CDR2 is YENEEA. For the CDR3, the DNA is TGTGCCAGCAGCCGGACGACGAATTCACCCCTCCACTTT. This sequence encodes CASSRTTNSPLHF.

The V call is TRBV28, the J call TRBJ1-1; tentative D call: TRBD1 (5 bases). V was clipped by 3 bases and J by 4 bases, with 12 bases between them. This CDR3 region has 14 residues. CDR1 is MDHEN and CDR2 is SYDVKM in the germline V gene. The CDR3 loop is CASSFVGAVTEAFF. DNA for the CDR3: TGTGCCAGCAGTTTTGTTGGGGCGGTCACTGAAGCTTTCTTT.

J is TRBJ2-7 and V is TRBV11-2; either TRBD1 or TRBD2 may fit D (6 bases each). Germline V gene sequence: CDR1 SGHAT, CDR2 FQNNGV. V was cut by 7 bases and J by 7 bases, with 20 bases left in between. This CDR3 is 14 amino acids long. CDR3 loop: CASTLGSGGREQYF. Here the CDR3 DNA reads TGTGCCAGCACCCTAGGGTCCGGGGGCAGGGAGCAGTACTTC.

This clone was observed a single time. J is TRBJ1-6 and V is TRBV12-3 or TRBV12-4, with a tentative D call TRBD1 (6 bases). The germline V and J ends were trimmed by 4 bases and 13 bases, with 11 bases remaining between them. The CDR3 is 12 residues long. The DNA for the CDR3 is TGTGCCAGCAGTTACAGGGCGCAGCCCCTCCACTTT. This translates into CASSYRAQPLHF.

The rearrangement uses TRBV28 and TRBJ2-2; 11 bases align to TRBD2. The CDR3 runs 20 residues. J lost 3 bases, V lost 4 bases, and 16 bases had no gene match. Germline lookup yields CDR1 MDHEN and CDR2 SYDVKM. CDR3 DNA sequence: TGTGCCAGCAGTTCCGATGGGCTAGCGGGAGGTATACGGGACACCGGGGAGCTGTTTTTT. It specifies CASSSDGLAGGIRDTGELFF.

This chain joins TRBV27 and TRBJ1-1; 10 nucleotides match TRBD1. CDR3 length: 14 residues. Germline CDR1 reads MNHEY; CDR2 reads SMNVEV (reference sequence). After removal of 8 bases from V and 7 bases from J, the junction contained 10 bases not matched to a gene. CDR3 sequence reads: CASGHRRDRGEAFF. The CDR3 coding sequence is TGTGCCAGCGGCCACCGCCGGGACAGGGGTGAAGCTTTCTTT.

The rearrangement links TRBV30 to TRBJ1-6, with D perhaps TRBD1 (5 bases). CDR1 and CDR2 from the germline V gene are GTSNPN and SVGIG (reference sequence). The CDR3 has 13 residues. Trimming took 1 base from V and 8 from J, leaving 9 bases between them. In nucleotides, the CDR3 is TGTGCCTGGAGTGGCCAACAGGATTCACCCCTCCACTTT. Translating gives CAWSGQQDSPLHF.

This chain joins TRBV4-2 and TRBJ1-1, with D maybe TRBD1 (6 bases). Germline lookup yields CDR1 LGHNA and CDR2 YNFKEQ. The CDR3 is 14 amino acids. V lost 3 bases and J 9 bases, leaving 17 bases between the germline ends. Written as DNA, the CDR3 is TGTGCCAGCAGCCATCGGATGGACAGTTTGCAAGCTTTCTTT. This codes for CASSHRMDSLQAFF.

This clone was seen once. J is TRBJ2-2 and V is TRBV12-1; the listed D gene, TRBD1, was not tested against the DNA. TRBV12-1 is flagged as a pseudogene. The CDR3 loop spans 16 amino acids. The CDR3 DNA follows: TGTGCCAGCAGCTTTCTGGGGACAGAAAACACCGGGGAGCTGTTTTTT. It yields the protein CASSFLGTENTGELFF.

This clone was recorded a few times. This sequence joins TRBV3-1 (or the pseudogene TRBV3-2) and TRBJ1-2; no definite D call. CDR3 length: 16 amino acids. V was shortened by 7 bases and J by 4 bases, with 22 bases between the two germline ends. Germline V CDR1 and CDR2: LGHDT, YNNKEL (reference sequence). CDR3 nucleotide sequence: TGTGCCAGCATTCAGCGTTGGAAGGGAATTGGCTATGGCTACACCTTC. This gives the protein CASIQRWKGIGYGYTF.

The chain joins TRBV5-4 to TRBJ1-3, with a weak D call TRBD1 (5 bases). The CDR3 has 16 residues. Germline V gene lookup returns CDR1 SGHNT and CDR2 YYREEE (reference sequence). V was pared by 4 bases and J by 0 bases, with 14 bases between. The CDR3 protein is CASSPGTWTSGNTIYF. The CDR3 coding sequence is TGTGCCAGCAGCCCCGGGACGTGGACCTCTGGAAACACCATATATTTT. The variable domain in full, completed from reference TRBV5-4 and TRBJ1-3, reads ETGVTQSPTHLIKTRGQQVTLRCSSQSGHNTVSWYQQALGQGPQFIFQYYREEENGRGNFPPRFSGLQFPNYSSELNVNALELDDSALYLCASSPGTWTSGNTIYFGEGSWLTVV.

This clone was seen just once. V and J are TRBV10-3 and TRBJ2-7; 10 bases line up with TRBD2. Looked up from germline, CDR1 is ENHRY and CDR2 is SYGVKD. J lost 4 bases, V lost 4 bases, and 1 base had no gene match. CDR3 length: 13 amino acids. CDR3 coding DNA: TGTGCCATCAGTGCTAGCGGGAGTTACGAGCAGTACTTC. This codes for CAISASGSYEQYF.

The chain couples TRBV11-2 to TRBJ2-5; no reliable D call. This CDR3 has 13 residues. Germline V gene sequence: CDR1 SGHAT, CDR2 FQNNGV. V was cut by 8 bases and J by 5 bases, with 15 bases left in between. CDR3 sequence reads: CASAMGNGETQYF. The DNA for the CDR3 is TGTGCCAGCGCCATGGGGAATGGGGAGACCCAGTACTTC.

The chain recombines TRBV5-1 with TRBJ2-5; D not certain. V was trimmed by 0 bases and J by 1 base, leaving 16 bases between them. The CDR3 consists of 17 residues. Germline lookup yields CDR1 SGHRS and CDR2 YFSETQ. CDR3 nucleotides: TGCGCCAGCAGCTTGGTAGGCTTCGGAGACCGCCAAGAGACCCAGTACTTC. Amino acid sequence: CASSLVGFGDRQETQYF.

A note on this clone: Other DNA sequences in this specimen translate into the identical CDR3. The chain employs TRBV4-1 and TRBJ1-1; D remains ambiguous. Germline-derived CDR1 and CDR2 are MGHRA and YSYEKL. V was pared by 1 base and J by 6 bases, with 3 bases between. The CDR3 spans 11 residues. The CDR3 is CASSQAAEAFF. CDR3 in DNA: TGCGCCAGCAGCCAAGCTGCTGAAGCTTTCTTT.

V gene TRBV12-5 combines with J gene TRBJ1-1; D is undetermined. The germline gives CDR1 LGHNT, CDR2 FRNRAP. V was cut by 6 bases and J by 4 bases, with 12 bases left in between. This CDR3 contains 13 residues. The CDR3 DNA sequence: TGTGCTAGTGGCCTCGCAGGTGGCACTGAAGCTTTCTTT. Protein: CASGLAGGTEAFF.

CDR3 in amino acids: CASSQGVNTEAFF. In DNA, the CDR3 is TGCGCCAGCAGCCAAGGGGTGAACACTGAAGCTTTCTTT. The gene calls are TRBV4-1 and TRBJ1-1; no clear D gene. The CDR3 covers 13 residues. Deletions cut 1 base from V and 0 bases from J, with 3 bases between. The germline V gene has CDR1 MGHRA and CDR2 YSYEKL.

CDR3 in amino acids: CASSSRTGEGSGANVLTF. DNA of the CDR3: TGTGCCAGCAGCTCTCGGACAGGGGAGGGCTCTGGGGCCAACGTCCTGACTTTC. J is TRBJ2-6 and V is TRBV5-6; 9 nucleotides agree with TRBD1. The CDR3 runs to 18 residues. Germline CDR1 and CDR2: SGHDT and YYEEEE. The V and J ends lost 3 bases and 0 bases, in that order; junction bases with no gene match: 7. Filled out from reference TRBV5-6 and TRBJ2-6, the complete variable domain reads DAGVTQSPTHLIKTRGQQVTLRCSPKSGHDTVSWYQQALGQGPQFIFQYYEEEERQRGNFPDRFSGHQFPNYSSELNVNALLLGDSALYLCASSSRTGEGSGANVLTFGAGSRLTVL.

The gene calls are TRBV7-9 and TRBJ2-2, with TRBD2 as a possible D gene (6 bases). This CDR3 region has 14 residues. The ends were cut back, 5 bases at V and 3 bases at J, with 10 bases in the middle. CDR1 SEHNR and CDR2 FQNEAQ come from the germline V gene (reference sequence). CDR3 DNA: TGTGCCAGCAGCCCCGGGACTTACACCGGGGAGCTGTTTTTT. Protein: CASSPGTYTGELFF. The full variable domain, with the rest looked up from reference TRBV7-9 and TRBJ2-2, is DTGVSQNPRHKITKRGQNVTFRCDPISEHNRLYWYRQTLGQGPEFLTYFQNEAQLEKSRLLSDRFSAERPKGSFSTLEIQRTEQGDSAMYLCASSPGTYTGELFFGEGSRLTVL.

The genes are TRBV7-3 and TRBJ1-1; 7 bases are shared with TRBD1. With 5 bases clipped from V and 1 base from J, the junction kept 4 bases outside the gene matches. CDR1 is SGHTA, CDR2 FQGTGA, per germline. CDR3 length: 14 residues. CDR3 in DNA: TGTGCCAGCAGCGCCGGACAGGCGAACACTGAAGCTTTCTTT. Its protein is CASSAGQANTEAFF.

This clone was recorded only once. The J gene is TRBJ2-3, the V gene TRBV18; 13 nucleotides agree with TRBD2. CDR1 and CDR2 from the germline V gene are KGHSH and LQKENI. CDR3 length: 19 amino acids. V was clipped by 1 base and J by 5 bases; unmatched bases: 12. The CDR3 region is CASSPLLAGGGGTRDTQYF. The CDR3 coding sequence is TGTGCCAGCTCACCACTACTAGCGGGAGGGGGCGGAACAAGAGATACGCAGTATTTT.

J is TRBJ2-7 and V is TRBV10-3; weak D call: TRBD1 (7 bases). V lost 0 bases, J lost 2 bases, and 11 bases lay in between. This CDR3 comprises 15 residues. Germline V CDR1 and CDR2: ENHRY, SYGVKD. The CDR3 DNA is TGTGCCATCAGTGAGTCGGCCAGGGGGGCCTACGAGCAGTACTTC. It codes for CAISESARGAYEQYF.

V and J are TRBV18 and TRBJ1-3, with 7 bases fitting TRBD1. Germline trimming cut 3 bases from V and 5 bases from J; bases unmatched to any gene: 7. CDR1 is KGHSH, CDR2 LQKENI, per germline. The CDR3 sequence is 15 residues long. CDR3 DNA sequence: TGTGCCAGCTCACCGGGGACAGCCTTACGAAACACCATATATTTT. Its translation is CASSPGTALRNTIYF.

This sequence joins TRBV28 and TRBJ1-2; D ambiguous. Germline CDR1 is MDHEN and CDR2 is SYDVKM. This CDR3 spans 13 amino acids. V was trimmed by 3 bases and J by 8 bases, leaving 13 bases between them. The DNA for the CDR3 is TGTGCCAGCAGTTTTAGTACGTCCGGGGGCTACACCTTC. Translated: CASSFSTSGGYTF.

The gene calls are TRBV3-1 (or the pseudogene TRBV3-2) and TRBJ2-1; D may be TRBD1 (5 bases). This CDR3 is 12 amino acids long. Looked up from germline, CDR1 is LGHDT and CDR2 is YNNKEL (reference sequence). The V end lost 3 bases, the J end lost 10 bases, and 10 bases lay between the germline ends. In DNA form, the CDR3 reads TGTGCCAGCAGCCATTTAGGGGTGGAGCAGTTCTTC. Its translation: CASSHLGVEQFF.

The chain is built from TRBV19 and TRBJ1-4; D possibly corresponds to TRBD1 (5 bases). The germline CDR1 and CDR2 sequences are LNHDA and SQIVND (reference sequence). V lost 3 bases to trimming and J lost 2 bases, with 7 bases between them. The CDR3 is made up of 14 amino acids. The CDR3 DNA follows: TGTGCCAGTAGTATTCCAGGGACTAATGAAAAACTGTTTTTT. Translated: CASSIPGTNEKLFF.

This chain joins TRBV7-9 and TRBJ2-5, with 16 bases aligning to TRBD2. V lost 5 bases to trimming and J lost 5 bases; unmatched junction nucleotides: 14. Germline CDR1 is SEHNR and CDR2 is FQNEAQ (reference sequence). This CDR3 region has 19 residues. The CDR3 region is CASSAPPGLAGGPGETQYF. CDR3 DNA: TGTGCCAGCAGCGCCCCCCCGGGACTAGCGGGAGGGCCAGGGGAGACCCAGTACTTC.

J is TRBJ1-2 and V is TRBV7-9; D perhaps matches TRBD1 (5 bases). Germline CDR1 reads SEHNR; CDR2 reads FQNEAQ (reference sequence). CDR3 size: 16 residues. V was trimmed by 8 bases and J by 6 bases, leaving 25 bases between them. The CDR3 DNA follows: TGTGCCAGCGGGACCAGCTCTGGGGCGCCCGGTCATGGCTACACCTTC. This translates into CASGTSSGAPGHGYTF.

V usage is TRBV29-1 and J usage is TRBJ2-7; D possibly uses TRBD1 or TRBD2 (6 bases each). V was shortened by 4 bases and J by 0 bases, with 13 bases between the two germline ends. The CDR3 is 14 residues long. In germline, CDR1 is SQVTM, CDR2 ANQGSEA. CDR3 in amino acids: CSVGGAESSYEQYF. The DNA of the CDR3 is TGCAGCGTTGGGGGGGCCGAAAGCTCCTACGAGCAGTACTTC.